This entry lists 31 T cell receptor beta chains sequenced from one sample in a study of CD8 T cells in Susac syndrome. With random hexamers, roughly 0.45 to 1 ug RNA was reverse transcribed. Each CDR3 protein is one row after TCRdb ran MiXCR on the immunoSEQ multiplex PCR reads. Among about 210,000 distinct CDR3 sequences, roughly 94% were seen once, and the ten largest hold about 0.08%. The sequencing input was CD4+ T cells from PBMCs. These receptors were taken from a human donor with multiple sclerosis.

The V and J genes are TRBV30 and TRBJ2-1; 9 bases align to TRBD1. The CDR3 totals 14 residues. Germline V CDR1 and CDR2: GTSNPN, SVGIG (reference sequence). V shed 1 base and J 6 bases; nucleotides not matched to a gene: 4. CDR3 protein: CAWSEGQGTNEQFF. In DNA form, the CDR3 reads TGTGCCTGGAGTGAGGGACAGGGCACCAATGAGCAGTTCTTC.

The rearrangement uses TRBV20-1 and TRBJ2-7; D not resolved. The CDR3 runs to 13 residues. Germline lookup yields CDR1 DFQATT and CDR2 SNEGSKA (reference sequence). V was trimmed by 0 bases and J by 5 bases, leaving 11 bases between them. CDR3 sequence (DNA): TGCAGTGCTAGAGATGGAATGGCCCACGAGCAGTACTTC. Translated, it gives CSARDGMAHEQYF.

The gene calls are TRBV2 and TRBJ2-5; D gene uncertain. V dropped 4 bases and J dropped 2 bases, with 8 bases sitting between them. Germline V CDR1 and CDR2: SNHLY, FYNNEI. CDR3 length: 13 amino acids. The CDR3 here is CASSADHQETQYF. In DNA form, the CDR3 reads TGTGCCAGCAGTGCGGACCATCAAGAGACCCAGTACTTC. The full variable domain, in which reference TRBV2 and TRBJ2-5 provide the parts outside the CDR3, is EPEVTQTPSHQVTQMGQEVILRCVPISNHLYFYWYRQILGQKVEFLVSFYNNEISEKSEIFDDQFSVERPDGSNFTLKIRSTKLEDSAMYFCASSADHQETQYFGPGTRLLVL.

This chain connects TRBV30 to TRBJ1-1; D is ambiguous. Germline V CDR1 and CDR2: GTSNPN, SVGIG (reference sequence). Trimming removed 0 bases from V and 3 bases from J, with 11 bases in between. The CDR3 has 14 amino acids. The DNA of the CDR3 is TGTGCCTGGAGTGTACGGCGACTGGACACTGAAGCTTTCTTT. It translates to CAWSVRRLDTEAFF.

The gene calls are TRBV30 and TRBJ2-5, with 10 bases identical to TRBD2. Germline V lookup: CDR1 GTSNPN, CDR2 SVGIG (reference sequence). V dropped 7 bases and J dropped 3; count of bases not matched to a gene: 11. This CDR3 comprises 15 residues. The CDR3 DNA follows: TGTGCCTTTTCTTTCTCGGGACTAGCGAAAGAGACCCAGTACTTC. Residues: CAFSFSGLAKETQYF.

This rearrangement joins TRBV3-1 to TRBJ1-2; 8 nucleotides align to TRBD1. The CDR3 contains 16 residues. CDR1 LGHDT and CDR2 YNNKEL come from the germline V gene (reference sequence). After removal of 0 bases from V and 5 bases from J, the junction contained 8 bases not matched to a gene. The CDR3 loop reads CASSQDLGQVEYGYTF. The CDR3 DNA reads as TGTGCCAGCAGCCAAGATCTGGGACAGGTTGAATATGGCTACACCTTC.

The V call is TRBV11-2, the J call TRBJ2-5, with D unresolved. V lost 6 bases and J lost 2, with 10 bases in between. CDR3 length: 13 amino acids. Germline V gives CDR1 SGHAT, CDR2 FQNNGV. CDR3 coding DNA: TGTGCCAGCAGGTCGAACGGACAAGAGACCCAGTACTTC. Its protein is CASRSNGQETQYF.

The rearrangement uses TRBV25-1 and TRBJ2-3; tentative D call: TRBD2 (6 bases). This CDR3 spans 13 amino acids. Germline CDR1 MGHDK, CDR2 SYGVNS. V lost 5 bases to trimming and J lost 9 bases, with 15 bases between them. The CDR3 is CASSPGGMDTQYF. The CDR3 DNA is TGTGCCAGCAGTCCCGGAGGGATGGACACGCAGTATTTT.

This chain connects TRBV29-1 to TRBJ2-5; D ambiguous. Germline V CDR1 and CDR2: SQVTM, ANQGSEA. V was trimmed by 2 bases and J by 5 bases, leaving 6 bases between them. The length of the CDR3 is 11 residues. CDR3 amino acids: CSVESEETQYF. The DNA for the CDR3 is TGCAGCGTTGAAAGCGAGGAGACCCAGTACTTC.

CDR3 nucleotide sequence: TGTGCCAGCAGCTTGGACAGGGTGAACACTGAAGCTTTCTTT. This sequence encodes CASSLDRVNTEAFF. The chain joins TRBV7-2 to TRBJ1-1, with 8 bases that match TRBD1. The V gene end was trimmed by 3 bases and the J gene end by 0 bases; junction bases not matched to a gene: 0. Germline CDR1 and CDR2: SGHTA and FQGNSA. CDR3 length: 14 amino acids.

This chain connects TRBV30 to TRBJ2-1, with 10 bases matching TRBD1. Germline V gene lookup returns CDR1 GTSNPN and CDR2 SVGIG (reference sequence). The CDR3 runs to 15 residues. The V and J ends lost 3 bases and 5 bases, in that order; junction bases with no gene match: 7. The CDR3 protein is CAWSPGQGINNEQFF. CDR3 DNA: TGTGCCTGGAGCCCGGGACAGGGGATTAACAATGAGCAGTTCTTC.

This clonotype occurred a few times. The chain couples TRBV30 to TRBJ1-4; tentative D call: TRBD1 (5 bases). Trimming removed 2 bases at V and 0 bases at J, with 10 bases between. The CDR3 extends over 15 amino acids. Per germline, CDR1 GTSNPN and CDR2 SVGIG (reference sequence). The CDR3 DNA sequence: TGTGCCTGGAGTACGCAAGGGGCAACTAATGAAAAACTGTTTTTT. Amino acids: CAWSTQGATNEKLFF.

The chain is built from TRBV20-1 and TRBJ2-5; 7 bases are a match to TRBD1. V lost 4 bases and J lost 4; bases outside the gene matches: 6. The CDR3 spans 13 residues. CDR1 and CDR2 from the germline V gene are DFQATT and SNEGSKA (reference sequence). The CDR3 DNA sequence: TGCAGTGCTATGCCGACAGGGTCAGAGACCCAGTACTTC. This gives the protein CSAMPTGSETQYF.

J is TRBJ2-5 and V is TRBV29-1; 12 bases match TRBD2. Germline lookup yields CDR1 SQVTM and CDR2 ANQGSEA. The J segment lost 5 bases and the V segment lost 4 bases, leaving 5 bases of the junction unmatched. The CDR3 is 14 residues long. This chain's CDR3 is CSVGLAGGPETQYF. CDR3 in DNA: TGCAGCGTTGGGCTAGCGGGGGGGCCCGAGACCCAGTACTTC.

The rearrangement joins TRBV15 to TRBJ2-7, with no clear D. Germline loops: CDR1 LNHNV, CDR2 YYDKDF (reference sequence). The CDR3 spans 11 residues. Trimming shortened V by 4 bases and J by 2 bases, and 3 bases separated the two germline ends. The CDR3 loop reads CATSTAYEQYF. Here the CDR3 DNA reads TGTGCCACCAGCACCGCCTACGAGCAGTACTTC.

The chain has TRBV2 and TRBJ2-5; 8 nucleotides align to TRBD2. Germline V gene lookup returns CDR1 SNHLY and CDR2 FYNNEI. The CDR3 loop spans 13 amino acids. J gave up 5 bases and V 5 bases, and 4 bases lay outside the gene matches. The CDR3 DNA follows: TGTGCCAGCAGTCAGTCGGGGGGGGAGACCCAGTACTTC. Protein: CASSQSGGETQYF.

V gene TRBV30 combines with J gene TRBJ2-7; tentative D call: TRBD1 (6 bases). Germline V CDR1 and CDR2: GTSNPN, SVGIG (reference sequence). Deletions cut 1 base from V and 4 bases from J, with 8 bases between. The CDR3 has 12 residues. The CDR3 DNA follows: TGTGCCTGGAGTGCCACAGGGTACGAGCAGTACTTC. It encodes CAWSATGYEQYF.

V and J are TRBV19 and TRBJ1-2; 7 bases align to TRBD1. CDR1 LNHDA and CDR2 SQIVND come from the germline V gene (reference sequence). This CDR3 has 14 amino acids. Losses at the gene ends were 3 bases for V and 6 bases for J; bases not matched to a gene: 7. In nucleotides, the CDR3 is TGTGCCAGTAGTATCGGAAGGGGGCCGGATGGCTACACCTTC. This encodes CASSIGRGPDGYTF.

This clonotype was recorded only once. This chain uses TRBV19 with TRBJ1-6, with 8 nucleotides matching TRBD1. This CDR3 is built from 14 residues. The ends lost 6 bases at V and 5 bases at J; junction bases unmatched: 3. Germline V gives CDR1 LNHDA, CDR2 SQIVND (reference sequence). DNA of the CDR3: TGTGCCAGTAGAACGACAGGGGATAATTCACCCCTCCACTTT. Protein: CASRTTGDNSPLHF.

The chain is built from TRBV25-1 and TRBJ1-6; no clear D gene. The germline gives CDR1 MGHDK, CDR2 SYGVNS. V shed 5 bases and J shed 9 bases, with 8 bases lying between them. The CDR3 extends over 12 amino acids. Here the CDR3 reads CASSLGISPLHF. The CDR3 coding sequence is TGTGCCAGCAGTCTGGGCATTTCACCCCTCCACTTT.

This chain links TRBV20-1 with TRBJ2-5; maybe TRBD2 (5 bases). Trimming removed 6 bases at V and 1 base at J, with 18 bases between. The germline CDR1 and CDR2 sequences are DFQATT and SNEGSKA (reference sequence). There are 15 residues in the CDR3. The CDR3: CSASGFVRFQETQYF. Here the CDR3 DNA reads TGCAGTGCCAGCGGTTTTGTGCGGTTCCAAGAGACCCAGTACTTC.

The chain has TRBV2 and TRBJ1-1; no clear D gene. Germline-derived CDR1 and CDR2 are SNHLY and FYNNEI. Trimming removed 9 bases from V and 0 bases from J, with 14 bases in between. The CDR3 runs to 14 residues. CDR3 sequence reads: CASVRAIMNTEAFF. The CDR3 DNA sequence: TGTGCCAGTGTGAGGGCCATCATGAACACTGAAGCTTTCTTT.

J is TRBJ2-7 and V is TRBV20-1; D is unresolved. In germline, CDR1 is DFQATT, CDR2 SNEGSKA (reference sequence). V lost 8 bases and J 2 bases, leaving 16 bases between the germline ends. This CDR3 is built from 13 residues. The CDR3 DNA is TGCAGTACCGCCCATCCCCAGACCTACGAGCAGTACGTC. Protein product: CSTAHPQTYEQYV.

CDR3 protein: CASTRGVYFGYTF. CDR3 bases: TGTGCTAGTACCAGGGGCGTCTATTTTGGCTACACCTTC. This chain connects TRBV12-5 to TRBJ1-2; tentatively, D is TRBD1 (6 bases). Deletions cut 8 bases from V and 7 bases from J, with 17 bases between. This CDR3 region has 13 residues. The germline V gene encodes CDR1 LGHNT and CDR2 FRNRAP.

CDR3 nucleotides: TGTGCCAGCAGCGTGGGGGGCTCAGATACGCAGTATTTT. This sequence encodes CASSVGGSDTQYF. The gene calls are TRBV12-3 or TRBV12-4 and TRBJ2-3, with D perhaps given as TRBD1 or TRBD2 (6 bases each). The CDR3 totals 13 residues. Trimming took 6 bases from V and 4 from J, leaving 11 bases between them.

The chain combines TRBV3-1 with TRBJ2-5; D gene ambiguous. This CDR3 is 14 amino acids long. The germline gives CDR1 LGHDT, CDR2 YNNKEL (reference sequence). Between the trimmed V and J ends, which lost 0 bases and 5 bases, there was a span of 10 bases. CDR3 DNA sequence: TGTGCCAGCAGCCAAGATCGTGAAGCCGAGACCCAGTACTTC. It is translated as CASSQDREAETQYF.

CDR3 loop: CSVAAGGNQETQYF. The CDR3 DNA sequence: TGCAGCGTTGCGGCGGGGGGGAACCAAGAGACCCAGTACTTC. The rearrangement links TRBV29-1 to TRBJ2-5, with 9 bases that match TRBD2. V was clipped by 4 bases and J by 0 bases; unmatched bases: 3. This CDR3 has 14 residues. Germline V CDR1 and CDR2: SQVTM, ANQGSEA.

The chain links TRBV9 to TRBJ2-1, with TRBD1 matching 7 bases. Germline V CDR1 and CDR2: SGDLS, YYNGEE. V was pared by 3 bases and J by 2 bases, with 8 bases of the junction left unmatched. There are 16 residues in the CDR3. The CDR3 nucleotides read TGTGCCAGCAGCGAGGGGGCGGCTGGGGCCTACAATGAGCAGTTCTTC. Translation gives CASSEGAAGAYNEQFF.

The CDR3 coding sequence is TGTGCCAGCAGCCCGGGGCCTGCGAACACTGAAGCTTTCTTT. This gives the protein CASSPGPANTEAFF. The rearrangement uses TRBV4-2 and TRBJ1-1, with TRBD1 as a possible D gene (5 bases). Trimming stripped 4 bases from V and 1 base from J, with 10 bases between. This CDR3 is 14 amino acids long. CDR1 LGHNA and CDR2 YNFKEQ come from the germline V gene.

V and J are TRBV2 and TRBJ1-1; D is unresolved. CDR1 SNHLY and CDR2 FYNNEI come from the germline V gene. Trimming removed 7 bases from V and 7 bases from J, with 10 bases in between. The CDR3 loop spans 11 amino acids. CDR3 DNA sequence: TGTGCCAGCACCAAGGAGTTTGAAGCTTTCTTT. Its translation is CASTKEFEAFF.

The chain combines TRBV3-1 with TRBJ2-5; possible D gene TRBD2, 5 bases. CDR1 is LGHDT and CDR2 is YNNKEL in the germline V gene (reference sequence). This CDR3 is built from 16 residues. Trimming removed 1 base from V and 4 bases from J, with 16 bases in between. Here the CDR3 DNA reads TGTGCCAGCAGCCAAGGGCTAGCTCCCGGAGTAGAGACCCAGTACTTC. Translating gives CASSQGLAPGVETQYF.